This TCR beta chain came from a study of metastatic and nonmetastatic thyroid tumors (dated by TCRdb to 2018 to 2021). About the full investigation: Repertoires were compared across peripheral blood and tumor or nodule tissue samples from malignant and benign thyroid patients. The paper's findings and limits, for the study overall: In both blood and tumor samples, TCR beta diversity was reported to be significantly higher in malignant tumors than in benign nodules.

This clone was detected only a few times. The antigen this receptor binds is unknown. Per-base quality was not reported, and no clone a single base away is much larger than it. Relative to germline, V is 5 bases shorter and J is 2 bases shorter, with 15 bases between their ends. The CDR3 runs 15 amino acids, cysteine and phenylalanine included. This entry keeps only the CDR3 DNA: 45 bases, framed from base 1. According to the germline V gene, CDR1 reads SGHVS and CDR2 reads FQNEAQ. The library was generated by PCR. The instrument was an Illumina HiSeq 4000. High-throughput sequencing was used to profile the TCR beta-chain CDR3 region of every patient. Processing in the source paper ran as follows. A classifier to discriminate distant-metastatic papillary thyroid cancer patients was built from CDR3 differences across clinicopathological groups. The Shannon index was used to measure repertoire diversity, and the Morisita-Horn index was used to measure how similar tumor and blood repertoires were. TCRdb redid the processing of the public reads, applying fastp at Q25 and MiXCR, and retained in-frame beta chains. TCRdb, rather than the study authors, made the V and J calls. Within this sample are around 15,000 clones, with 3.7% of them counted one time only. The top ten constitute about a quarter of the sample.

No patient had received any treatment before thyroid surgery. Patient clinical samples collected from about 2011 to 2019 were retrospectively analysed using T-cell receptor beta sequencing. The sequence links TRBV7-8 to TRBJ1-1; the D gene cannot be resolved reliably. The sequenced sample was tumor tissue. The TCR comes from a female donor with papillary thyroid cancer or a benign thyroid nodule (not recorded which). Some clones in this sample may be carry-over from other donors' samples. Read as DNA, the sequence is TGTGCCAGCAGCACGATATTGACAATCAACACTGAAGCTTTCTTT. Translated, it gives CASSTILTINTEAFF.